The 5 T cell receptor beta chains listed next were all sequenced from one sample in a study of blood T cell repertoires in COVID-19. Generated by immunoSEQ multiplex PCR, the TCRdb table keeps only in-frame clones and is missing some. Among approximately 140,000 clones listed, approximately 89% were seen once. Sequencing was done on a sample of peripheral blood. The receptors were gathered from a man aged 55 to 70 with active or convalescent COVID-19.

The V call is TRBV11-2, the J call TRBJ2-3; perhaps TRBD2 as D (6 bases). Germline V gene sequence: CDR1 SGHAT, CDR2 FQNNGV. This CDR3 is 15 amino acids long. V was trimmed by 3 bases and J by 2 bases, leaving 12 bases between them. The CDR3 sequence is CASSFSGQHTDTQYF. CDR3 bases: TGTGCCAGCAGCTTTAGCGGACAACACACAGATACGCAGTATTTT. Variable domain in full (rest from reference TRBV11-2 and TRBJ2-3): EAGVAQSPRYKIIEKRQSVAFWCNPISGHATLYWYQQILGQGPKLLIQFQNNGVVDDSQLPKDRFSAERLKGVDSTLKIQPAKLEDSAVYLCASSFSGQHTDTQYFGPGTRLTVL.

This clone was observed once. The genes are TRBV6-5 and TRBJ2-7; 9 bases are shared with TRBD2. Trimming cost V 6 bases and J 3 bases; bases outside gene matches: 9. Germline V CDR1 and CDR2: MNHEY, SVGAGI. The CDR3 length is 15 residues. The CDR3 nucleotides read TGTGCCAGCAGGCCTAGCGGGACCCCCCTCTACGAGCAGTACTTC. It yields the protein CASRPSGTPLYEQYF.

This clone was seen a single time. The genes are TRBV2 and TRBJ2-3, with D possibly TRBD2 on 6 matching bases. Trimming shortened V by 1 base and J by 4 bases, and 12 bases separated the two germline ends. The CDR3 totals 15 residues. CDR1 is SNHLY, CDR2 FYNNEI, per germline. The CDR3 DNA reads TGTGCCAGCAGTGAAGTGGGAGGAGGGCCAGATACGCAGTATTTT. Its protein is CASSEVGGGPDTQYF.

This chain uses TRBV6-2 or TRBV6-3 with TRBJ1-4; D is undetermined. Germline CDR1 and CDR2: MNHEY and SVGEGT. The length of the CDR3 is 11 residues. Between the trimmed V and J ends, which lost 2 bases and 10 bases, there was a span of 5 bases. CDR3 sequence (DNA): TGTGCCAGCAGTTACCTCGGAAAACTGTTTTTT. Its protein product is CASSYLGKLFF.

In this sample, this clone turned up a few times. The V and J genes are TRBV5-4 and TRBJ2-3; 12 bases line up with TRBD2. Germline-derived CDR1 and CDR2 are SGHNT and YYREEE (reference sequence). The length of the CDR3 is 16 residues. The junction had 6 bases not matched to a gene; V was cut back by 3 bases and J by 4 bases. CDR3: CASSYGLAGSADTQYF. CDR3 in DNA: TGTGCCAGCAGCTACGGACTAGCGGGGTCGGCAGATACGCAGTATTTT.